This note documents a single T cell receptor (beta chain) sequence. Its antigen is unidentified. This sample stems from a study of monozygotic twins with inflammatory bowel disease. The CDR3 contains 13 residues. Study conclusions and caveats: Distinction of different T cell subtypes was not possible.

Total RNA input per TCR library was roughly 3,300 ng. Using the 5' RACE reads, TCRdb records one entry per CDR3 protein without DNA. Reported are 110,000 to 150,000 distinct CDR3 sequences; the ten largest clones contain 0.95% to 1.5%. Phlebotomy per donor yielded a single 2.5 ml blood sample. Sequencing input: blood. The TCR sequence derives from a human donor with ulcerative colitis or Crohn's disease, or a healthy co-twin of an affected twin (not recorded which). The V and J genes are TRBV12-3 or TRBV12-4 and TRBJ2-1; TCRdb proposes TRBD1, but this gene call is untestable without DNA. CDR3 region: CASRDGQYNEQFF.